This T cell receptor beta chain emerged from a study of PD-1 blockade in classical Hodgkin lymphoma. In the study overall: Nivolumab dosed at 3 mg/kg went to patients intravenously every 2 weeks.

All patients relapsed after autologous stem cell transplantation, and brentuximab vedotin exposure varied. CDR3 length: 13 amino acids. V was clipped by 2 bases and J by 1 base, with 5 bases between them. The V gene's germline CDR1 is MNHNY and CDR2 SVGAGI (reference sequence). Overall study results and limits: CD4+ but not CD8+ TCR diversity rose significantly by C4D1. Exclusion applied to patients who initiated nivolumab less than 1 year following ASCT.

Of note for this clone: The target antigen is unknown.

Sequenced by immunoSEQ multiplex PCR; TCRdb stores in-frame clones only, minus some. The data show roughly 22,000 clones, 68% seen once. V usage is TRBV6-6 and J usage is TRBJ1-1; the D is unclear. The sequencing used peripheral blood mononuclear cells (PBMCs), collected at baseline. This clonotype was sampled from a human donor with classical Hodgkin lymphoma. CDR3 residues: CASSYGPNTEAFF. DNA for the CDR3: TGTGCCAGCAGTTACGGCCCGAACACTGAAGCTTTCTTT.